The subject of this entry is one T cell receptor (beta chain). Original data processing: Amplified reference gene primers provided the basis for estimating nucleated cell counts. Some clones are missing from TCRdb's copy, which holds only in-frame ones; the method was immunoSEQ multiplex PCR. That table supplies the V and J calls and clone size; D and trimming were determined from the DNA. The sample lists 150,000 or so clones, roughly 89% seen once, with under 13% in the top ten. The data originate from a study of blood T cell repertoires in COVID-19. Study overall: Samples of COVID-19 (acute and convalescent) were obtained from the United States, Italy and Spain. In each case, the material was cDNA or gDNA derived from T cells, B-cell-depleted T cells, or PBMCs.

Seattle patient enrollment occurred during active infection, with longitudinal follow-up thereafter. Germline values: CDR1 SGHDT, CDR2 YYEEEE. The CDR3 consists of 13 residues. V was clipped by 0 bases and J by 7 bases, with 8 bases between them. Sequencing was performed on peripheral blood. The V call is TRBV5-6, the J call TRBJ1-5; D not resolved. This TCR came from a woman in her 70s with COVID-19, enrolled during active disease. The DNA for the CDR3 is TGTGCCAGCAGCTTGGGGGAGGACCAGCCCCAGCATTTT. It is translated as CASSLGEDQPQHF. The entire variable domain, with the rest obtained from reference TRBV5-6 and TRBJ1-5, is as follows: DAGVTQSPTHLIKTRGQQVTLRCSPKSGHDTVSWYQQALGQGPQFIFQYYEEEERQRGNFPDRFSGHQFPNYSSELNVNALLLGDSALYLCASSLGEDQPQHFGDGTRLSIL.